The 32 T cell receptor beta chains reported below all come from one sample, sequenced in a study of CD8+CD57+ T cells in acquired aplastic anemia. TCR beta VDJ and CDR3 profiles were obtained from a genomic DNA template. TCRdb fed the reads into MiXCR, producing one record per CDR3 protein. Among 250,000 to 350,000 distinct CDR3 sequences, around 60% were seen once, and the ten largest hold approximately 8.2%. The material sequenced was sorted CD4+, CD8+, or CD8+CD57+ T cells (not recorded which) from PBMCs. Every receptor here comes from a human donor with severe aplastic anemia or a healthy control (not recorded which).

The V and J genes are TRBV20-1 and TRBJ1-4, with TRBD1 matching over 7 bases. CDR1 and CDR2 (germline): DFQATT, SNEGSKA (reference sequence). V was pared by 3 bases and J by 3 bases, with 4 bases of the junction left unmatched. The CDR3 loop spans 14 amino acids. The CDR3 nucleotides are TGCAGTGCTAGGACAGGGAATGCTAATGAAAAACTGTTTTTT. Protein product: CSARTGNANEKLFF.

As to this clonotype: This may be a read error: a much more frequent sequence differs by one nucleotide. This chain joins TRBV6-1 and TRBJ1-4, with 8 bases fitting TRBD1. The CDR3 spans 14 residues. Per the germline V gene, CDR1 is MNHNS and CDR2 is SASEGT. Unmatched junction bases numbered 4, after V lost 6 bases and J lost 4 bases. The CDR3 sequence: CASRDRADNEKLFF. The CDR3 DNA reads TGTGCCAGCAGGGACAGGGCCGATAATGAAAAACTGTTTTTT.

Remarks on this clonotype: One junction end does not reproduce the germline sequence, and a read error may be involved. V is TRBV4-1 and J is TRBJ2-1; D is unresolved. Looked up from germline, CDR1 is MGHRA and CDR2 is YSYEKL. The CDR3 totals 13 residues. The CDR3 sequence: CASSPGQRNERFF. Written as DNA, the CDR3 is TGCGCCAGCAGCCCGGGCCAACGCAATGAGCGGTTCTTC.

The chain couples TRBV20-1 to TRBJ2-6; no definite D call. The germline gives CDR1 DFQATT, CDR2 SNEGSKA (reference sequence). The CDR3 has 15 amino acids. Trimming stripped 3 bases from V and 2 bases from J, with 11 bases between. CDR3 region: CSARLDGTGANVLTF. The CDR3 DNA is TGCAGTGCTAGGCTGGACGGAACTGGGGCCAACGTCCTGACTTTC.

The chain combines TRBV9 with TRBJ2-3, with 14 bases identical to TRBD2. This CDR3 has 16 amino acids. CDR1 and CDR2 (germline): SGDLS, YYNGEE. The V segment lost 0 bases and the J segment 7 bases; nucleotides outside the gene matches: 4. CDR3 DNA sequence: TGTGCCAGCAGCGTAGACGGACTAGCGGGGGGCTATACGCAGTATTTT. Residues: CASSVDGLAGGYTQYF.

J is TRBJ2-3 and V is TRBV10-3; TRBD2 matches 16 bases. Germline lookup yields CDR1 ENHRY and CDR2 SYGVKD. V was clipped by 6 bases and J by 3 bases; unmatched bases: 12. The CDR3 has 19 residues. As DNA, the CDR3 is TGTGCCATCAGCTGGCGCGGGACTAGCGGGGGGGCAGGGACAGATACGCAGTATTTT. This translates into CAISWRGTSGGAGTDTQYF.

This sequence joins TRBV5-1 and TRBJ2-7, with 7 bases matching TRBD1. CDR1 and CDR2 (germline): SGHRS, YFSETQ. The length of the CDR3 is 14 residues. V was pared by 4 bases and J by 2 bases, with 6 bases of the junction left unmatched. The CDR3 loop is CASSREGATYEQYF. The CDR3 nucleotides read TGCGCCAGCAGCCGTGAGGGGGCTACCTACGAGCAGTACTTC.

V gene TRBV7-2 combines with J gene TRBJ2-5; no reliable D call. CDR1 is SGHTA, CDR2 FQGNSA, per germline. V was shortened by 4 bases and J by 5 bases, with 8 bases between the two germline ends. The CDR3 loop spans 12 amino acids. The CDR3 region has the DNA TGTGCCAGCAGCTCACTGCGGGAGACCCAGTACTTC. Amino acids: CASSSLRETQYF. The whole variable domain, filled in from reference TRBV7-2 and TRBJ2-5, reads GAGVSQSPSNKVTEKGKDVELRCDPISGHTALYWYRQSLGQGLEFLIYFQGNSAPDKSGLPSDRFSAERTGGSVSTLTIQRTQQEDSAVYLCASSSLRETQYFGPGTRLLVL.

This clonotype was detected ten times or more. The chain carries TRBV5-1 and TRBJ2-1; D unresolved. Trimming removed 0 bases at V and 5 bases at J, with 6 bases between. This CDR3 spans 13 amino acids. Germline V gives CDR1 SGHRS, CDR2 YFSETQ. CDR3 amino acids: CASSLGFDNEQFF. The CDR3 coding sequence is TGCGCCAGCAGCTTGGGGTTTGACAATGAGCAGTTCTTC.

This clonotype was found many times. The chain employs TRBV24-1 and TRBJ2-1, with D perhaps TRBD1 (5 bases). CDR3 size: 12 residues. V lost 4 bases to trimming and J lost 11 bases, with 11 bases between them. CDR1 and CDR2 (germline): KGHDR, SFDVKD. CDR3 bases: TGTGCCACCAGTGACGACAGCGCGAAGCAGTTCTTC. It specifies CATSDDSAKQFF.

The sample holds many counts of this clonotype. V and J are TRBV5-1 and TRBJ1-1; 9 bases map to TRBD1. V trimming: 3 bases; J trimming: 7 bases; junction bases outside the gene matches: 10. Looked up from germline, CDR1 is SGHRS and CDR2 is YFSETQ. The CDR3 has 15 residues. The CDR3 sequence: CASSSLRDRDYEAFF. The CDR3 bases are TGCGCCAGCAGCTCACTCCGGGACAGGGACTATGAAGCTTTCTTT.

Points on this clonotype: Since no conserved phenylalanine or tryptophan closes the CDR3, a read error is the likely cause. The chain recombines TRBV11-3 with TRBJ2-6, with 8 bases aligning to TRBD1. The CDR3 runs 16 residues. Germline trimming cut 5 bases from V and 4 bases from J; bases unmatched to any gene: 7. The germline V gene has CDR1 SGHNT and CDR2 YENEEA. The chain's CDR3 is CASSPGQGFGANVLTS. The CDR3 region has the DNA TGTGCCAGCAGCCCAGGACAGGGCTTCGGGGCCAACGTCCTGACTTCC.

The V gene is TRBV7-9, the J gene TRBJ2-3; 8 nucleotides align to TRBD2. Germline-derived CDR1 and CDR2 are SEHNR and FQNEAQ (reference sequence). This CDR3 spans 16 amino acids. With V trimmed by 7 bases and J by 1 base, 10 bases remained unmatched. The CDR3 nucleotides read TGTGCCAGCAACCCCCGTAGCGGGATTGGCACAGATACGCAGTATTTT. Translated: CASNPRSGIGTDTQYF.

This clonotype was recorded at least ten times. The junction and the germline gene differ at one end; a read error may be behind it. The chain uses TRBV6-2 or TRBV6-3 and TRBJ1-3; unclear D gene. The germline V gene has CDR1 MNHEY and CDR2 SVGEGT. The CDR3 is 14 residues long. DNA for the CDR3: TGCGCCAGCAGCTTGGTGGGGTCGGGAAACACCATATATTTT. Its translation: CASSLVGSGNTIYF.

This clonotype was detected many times. This rearrangement joins TRBV15 to TRBJ1-2, with D perhaps TRBD1 (6 bases). Trimming stripped 0 bases from V and 4 bases from J, with 12 bases between. Germline V gene data show CDR1 as LNHNV and CDR2 as YYDKDF (reference sequence). The CDR3 runs 15 residues. The chain's CDR3 is CATSRDYDRSYGYTF. The CDR3, as DNA: TGTGCCACCAGCAGAGATTATGACAGGAGCTATGGCTACACCTTC.

This clonotype was counted ten times or more. V is TRBV6-5 and J is TRBJ1-6; D possibly corresponds to TRBD1 (5 bases). Germline-derived CDR1 and CDR2 are MNHEY and SVGAGI. This CDR3 has 16 amino acids. Trimming shortened V by 3 bases and J by 9 bases, and 18 bases separated the two germline ends. In nucleotides, the CDR3 is TGTGCCAGCAGTTATAAGGGCCAATGGGGGGGTTCACCCCTCCACTTT. It yields the protein CASSYKGQWGGSPLHF.

Notes on this clonotype: Germline and junction disagree at one end, which may indicate a read error. The chain couples TRBV15 to TRBJ2-2, with TRBD2 as a possible D gene (5 bases). CDR1 and CDR2 (germline): LNHNV, YYDKDF (reference sequence). The CDR3 length is 12 residues. The CDR3 region has the DNA TGTGCCACCAGTTCGATAGCCGGGGAGCTGCTTTTT. This translates into CATSSIAGELLF.

This rearrangement joins TRBV5-1 to TRBJ1-6; 10 nucleotides agree with TRBD1. CDR1 and CDR2 (germline): SGHRS, YFSETQ. V trimming: 4 bases; J trimming: 10 bases; junction bases outside the gene matches: 5. The CDR3 length is 14 residues. CDR3 in DNA: TGCGCCAGCAGCGGCGGGACAGGGGACTCACCCCTCCACTTT. It codes for CASSGGTGDSPLHF.

This chain connects TRBV9 to TRBJ2-3; no clear D gene. Looked up from germline, CDR1 is SGDLS and CDR2 is YYNGEE. The CDR3 runs to 14 residues. The ends were cut back, 4 bases at V and 0 bases at J, with 9 bases in the middle. The DNA for the CDR3 is TGTGCCAGCAGCCCGTACGATAGCACAGATACGCAGTATTTT. As protein: CASSPYDSTDTQYF.

This clonotype was seen repeatedly, ten times or more. V is TRBV5-1 and J is TRBJ2-5; no reliable D call. There are 15 residues in the CDR3. V lost 0 bases and J 2 bases, leaving 11 bases between the germline ends. Germline V lookup: CDR1 SGHRS, CDR2 YFSETQ. As DNA, the CDR3 is TGCGCCAGCAGCTTGGCCCCGGGCAATCAAGAGACCCAGTACTTC. Translated: CASSLAPGNQETQYF.

The chain is built from TRBV9 and TRBJ1-2, with D hard to call. The CDR3 has 14 amino acids. V lost 4 bases and J 4 bases, leaving 14 bases between the germline ends. Germline V lookup: CDR1 SGDLS, CDR2 YYNGEE. Here the CDR3 DNA reads TGTGCCAGCAGCCCACGTAGACGGATCTATGGCTACACCTTC. It codes for CASSPRRRIYGYTF.

The rearrangement uses TRBV2 and TRBJ2-7; no reliable D call. V was cut by 3 bases and J by 3 bases, with 15 bases left in between. Per the germline V gene, CDR1 is SNHLY and CDR2 is FYNNEI. This CDR3 spans 15 amino acids. The CDR3 DNA reads as TGTGCCAGCAGTGATGTCTCAGGAGATAACTACGAGCAGTACTTC. Translated: CASSDVSGDNYEQYF. The complete variable domain, with remaining parts taken from reference TRBV2 and TRBJ2-7, reads EPEVTQTPSHQVTQMGQEVILRCVPISNHLYFYWYRQILGQKVEFLVSFYNNEISEKSEIFDDQFSVERPDGSNFTLKIRSTKLEDSAMYFCASSDVSGDNYEQYFGPGTRLTVT.

The rearrangement uses TRBV24-1 and TRBJ2-5; weak D call: TRBD1 (6 bases). Deletions cut 4 bases from V and 3 bases from J, with 17 bases between. The germline gives CDR1 KGHDR, CDR2 SFDVKD. The CDR3 consists of 16 residues. The CDR3 loop is CATSDPGTAGEETQYF. In nucleotides, the CDR3 is TGTGCCACCAGTGACCCGGGAACAGCAGGGGAAGAGACCCAGTACTTC.

V gene TRBV12-3 or TRBV12-4 combines with J gene TRBJ2-7; 7 bases fit TRBD1. The trim removed 7 bases at V and 3 bases at J, leaving 6 bases unmatched. The CDR3 consists of 13 residues. This CDR3 is CASKRGRIYEQYF. The CDR3 bases are TGTGCCAGCAAAAGGGGGCGCATCTACGAGCAGTACTTC.

CDR3 residues: CASSLEQNNYGYTF. For the CDR3, the DNA is TGCGCCAGCAGCTTGGAACAGAATAACTATGGCTACACCTTC. The J gene is TRBJ1-2, the V gene TRBV5-1; D remains unclear. The ends were cut back, 0 bases at V and 1 base at J, with 7 bases in the middle. The CDR3 loop spans 14 amino acids. Germline values: CDR1 SGHRS, CDR2 YFSETQ.

There are many counts of this clonotype. The rearrangement links TRBV5-1 to TRBJ2-1; D not certain. The V and J ends lost 3 bases and 0 bases respectively, with 16 bases between them. Germline values: CDR1 SGHRS, CDR2 YFSETQ. CDR3 length: 17 amino acids. The CDR3 reads CASSSPPIVGSYNEQFF. CDR3 coding DNA: TGCGCCAGCAGCTCCCCGCCAATTGTAGGCTCCTACAATGAGCAGTTCTTC.

The genes are TRBV11-2 and TRBJ2-1, with D tentatively TRBD1 or TRBD2 (6 bases each). The germline V gene has CDR1 SGHAT and CDR2 FQNNGV. The CDR3 length is 16 residues. V gave up 1 base and J gave up 4 bases, with 14 bases separating them. In DNA, the CDR3 is TGTGCCAGCAGCTTAGCGGGGGCCATCTCATACAATGAGCAGTTCTTC. Amino acid sequence: CASSLAGAISYNEQFF.

This rearrangement joins TRBV19 to TRBJ2-7, with D unresolved. V was pared by 6 bases and J by 3 bases, with 12 bases between. This CDR3 contains 13 residues. The germline CDR1 and CDR2 sequences are LNHDA and SQIVND (reference sequence). The CDR3 bases are TGTGCCAGTAGAGCAGACAAGGACTACGAGCAGTACTTC. Encoded protein: CASRADKDYEQYF.

This clonotype appeared once. V is TRBV2 and J is TRBJ2-3, with 7 nucleotides matching TRBD2. CDR1 SNHLY and CDR2 FYNNEI come from the germline V gene. After removal of 7 bases from V and 3 bases from J, the junction contained 7 bases not matched to a gene. The CDR3 contains 14 residues. The CDR3 loop is CASNSGGSTDTQYF. CDR3 sequence (DNA): TGTGCCAGCAACAGTGGCGGGAGTACAGATACGCAGTATTTT.

The V call is TRBV20-1, the J call TRBJ1-1; D is unclear. The CDR3 spans 12 residues. Per germline, CDR1 DFQATT and CDR2 SNEGSKA (reference sequence). V lost 2 bases to trimming and J lost 7 bases, with 11 bases between them. CDR3 DNA sequence: TGCAGTGCTAGAATCGAAAGCTATGAAGCTTTCTTT. Its protein product is CSARIESYEAFF.

The chain recombines TRBV7-9 with TRBJ1-1; 8 nucleotides agree with TRBD1. Losses at the gene ends were 5 bases for V and 1 base for J; bases not matched to a gene: 6. CDR3 length: 15 residues. Germline V gives CDR1 SEHNR, CDR2 FQNEAQ (reference sequence). The CDR3 sequence: CASSDTGGTNTEAFF. For the CDR3, the DNA is TGTGCCAGCAGCGACACAGGGGGAACGAACACTGAAGCTTTCTTT.

In this sample, this clonotype turned up many times. The chain has TRBV18 and TRBJ1-6; D gene ambiguous. This CDR3 is 15 amino acids long. Germline values: CDR1 KGHSH, CDR2 LQKENI. Deletions cut 0 bases from V and 9 bases from J, with 12 bases between. CDR3 nucleotide sequence: TGTGCCAGCTCACCACCAGGAGTTGAAGGTTCACCCCTCCACTTT. It yields the protein CASSPPGVEGSPLHF.